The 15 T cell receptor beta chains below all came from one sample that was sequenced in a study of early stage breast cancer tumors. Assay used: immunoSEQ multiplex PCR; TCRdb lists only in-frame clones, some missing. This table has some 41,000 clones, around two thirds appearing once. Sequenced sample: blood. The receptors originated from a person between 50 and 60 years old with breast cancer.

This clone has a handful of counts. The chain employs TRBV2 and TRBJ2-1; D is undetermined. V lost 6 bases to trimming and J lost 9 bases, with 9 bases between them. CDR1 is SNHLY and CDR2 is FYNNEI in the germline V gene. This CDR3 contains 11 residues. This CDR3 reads CASSSTIEQFF. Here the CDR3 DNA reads TGTGCCAGCAGCAGCACTATTGAGCAGTTCTTC.

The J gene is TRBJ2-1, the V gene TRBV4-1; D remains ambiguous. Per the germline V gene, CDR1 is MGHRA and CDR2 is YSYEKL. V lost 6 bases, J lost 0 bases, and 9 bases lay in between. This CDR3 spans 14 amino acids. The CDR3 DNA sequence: TGCGCCAGCAGGCCCGAGAGCTCCTACAATGAGCAGTTCTTC. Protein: CASRPESSYNEQFF.

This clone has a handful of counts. CDR3: CASSLVGGTTGNEQFF. As DNA, the CDR3 is TGTGCCAGCAGCTTGGTGGGGGGAACTACGGGTAATGAGCAGTTCTTC. V is TRBV5-6 and J is TRBJ2-1, with a weak D call TRBD2 (6 bases). This CDR3 contains 16 residues. From germline, CDR1 is SGHDT and CDR2 YYEEEE. V lost 0 bases to trimming and J lost 7 bases, with 17 bases between them.

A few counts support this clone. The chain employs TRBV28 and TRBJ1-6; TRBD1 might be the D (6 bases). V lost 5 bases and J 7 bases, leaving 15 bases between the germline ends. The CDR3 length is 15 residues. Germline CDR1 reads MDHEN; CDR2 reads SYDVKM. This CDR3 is CASSRRDINNSPLHF. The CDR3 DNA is TGTGCCAGCAGTCGCCGGGACATTAACAATTCACCCCTCCACTTT.

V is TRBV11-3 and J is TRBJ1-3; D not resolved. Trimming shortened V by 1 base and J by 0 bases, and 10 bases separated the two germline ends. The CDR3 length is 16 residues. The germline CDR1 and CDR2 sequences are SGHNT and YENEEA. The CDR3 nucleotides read TGTGCCAGCAGCTTAGCGGCAGGCCACTCTGGAAACACCATATATTTT. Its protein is CASSLAAGHSGNTIYF.

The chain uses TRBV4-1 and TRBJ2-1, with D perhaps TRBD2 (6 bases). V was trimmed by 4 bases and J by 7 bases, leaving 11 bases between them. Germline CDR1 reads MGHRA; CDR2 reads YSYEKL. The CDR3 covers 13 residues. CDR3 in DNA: TGCGCCAGCAGCCGGGACGGGAGTAATGAGCAGTTCTTC. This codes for CASSRDGSNEQFF.

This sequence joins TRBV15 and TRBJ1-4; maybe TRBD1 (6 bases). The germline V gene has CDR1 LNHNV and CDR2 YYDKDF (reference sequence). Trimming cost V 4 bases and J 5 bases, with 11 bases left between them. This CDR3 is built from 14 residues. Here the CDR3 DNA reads TGTGCCACCAGCACCGGGGGGCCGAATGAAAAACTGTTTTTT. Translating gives CATSTGGPNEKLFF.

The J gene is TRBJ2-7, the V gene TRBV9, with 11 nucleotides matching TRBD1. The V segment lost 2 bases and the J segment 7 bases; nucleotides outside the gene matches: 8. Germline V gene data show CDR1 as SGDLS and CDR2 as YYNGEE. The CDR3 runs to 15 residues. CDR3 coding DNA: TGTGCCAGCAGCGTCTCCGCGGACAGGGGGCGGGAGCAGTACTTC. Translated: CASSVSADRGREQYF.

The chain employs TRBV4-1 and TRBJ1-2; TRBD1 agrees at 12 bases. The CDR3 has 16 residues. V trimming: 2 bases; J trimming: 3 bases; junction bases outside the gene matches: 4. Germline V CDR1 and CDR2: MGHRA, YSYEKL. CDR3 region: CASSQTGTGGYYGYTF. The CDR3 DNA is TGCGCCAGCAGCCAAACCGGGACAGGGGGCTACTATGGCTACACCTTC.

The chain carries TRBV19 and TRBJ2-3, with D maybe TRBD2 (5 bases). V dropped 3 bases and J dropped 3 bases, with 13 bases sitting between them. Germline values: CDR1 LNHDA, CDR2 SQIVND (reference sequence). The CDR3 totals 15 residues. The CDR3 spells CASSMVSSGTDTQYF. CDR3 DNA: TGTGCCAGTAGTATGGTTTCCAGCGGAACAGATACGCAGTATTTT.

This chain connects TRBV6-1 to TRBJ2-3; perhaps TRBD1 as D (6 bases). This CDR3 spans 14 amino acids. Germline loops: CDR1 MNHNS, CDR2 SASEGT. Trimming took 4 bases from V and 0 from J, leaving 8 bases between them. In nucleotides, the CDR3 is TGTGCCAGCAGTGGACAGGCGAGCACAGATACGCAGTATTTT. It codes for CASSGQASTDTQYF.

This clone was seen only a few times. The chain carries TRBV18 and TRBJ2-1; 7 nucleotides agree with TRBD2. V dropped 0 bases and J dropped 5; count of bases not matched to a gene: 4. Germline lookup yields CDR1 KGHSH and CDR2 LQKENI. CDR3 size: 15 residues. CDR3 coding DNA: TGTGCCAGCTCACCACCCCTCGGACTAGACAATGAGCAGTTCTTC. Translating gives CASSPPLGLDNEQFF.

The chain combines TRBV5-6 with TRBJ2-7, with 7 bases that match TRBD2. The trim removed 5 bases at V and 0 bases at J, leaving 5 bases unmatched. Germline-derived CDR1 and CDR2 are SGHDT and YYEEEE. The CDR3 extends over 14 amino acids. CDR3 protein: CASSPRTSSYEQYV. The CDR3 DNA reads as TGTGCCAGCAGTCCCAGGACTAGCTCCTACGAGCAGTACGTC.

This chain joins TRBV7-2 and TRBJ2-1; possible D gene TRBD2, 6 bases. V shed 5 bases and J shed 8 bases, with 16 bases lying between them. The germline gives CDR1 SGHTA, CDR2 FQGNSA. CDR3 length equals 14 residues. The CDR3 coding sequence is TGTGCCAGCAGCCCAGGGACTCGCGGATATGAGCAGTTCTTC. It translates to CASSPGTRGYEQFF.

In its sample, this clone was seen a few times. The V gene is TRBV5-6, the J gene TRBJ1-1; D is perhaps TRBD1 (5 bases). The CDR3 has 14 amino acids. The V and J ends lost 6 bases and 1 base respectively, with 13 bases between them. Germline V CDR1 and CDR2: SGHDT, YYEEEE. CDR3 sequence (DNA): TGTGCCAGCACAGGGATGGTGGGGAACACTGAAGCTTTCTTT. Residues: CASTGMVGNTEAFF.